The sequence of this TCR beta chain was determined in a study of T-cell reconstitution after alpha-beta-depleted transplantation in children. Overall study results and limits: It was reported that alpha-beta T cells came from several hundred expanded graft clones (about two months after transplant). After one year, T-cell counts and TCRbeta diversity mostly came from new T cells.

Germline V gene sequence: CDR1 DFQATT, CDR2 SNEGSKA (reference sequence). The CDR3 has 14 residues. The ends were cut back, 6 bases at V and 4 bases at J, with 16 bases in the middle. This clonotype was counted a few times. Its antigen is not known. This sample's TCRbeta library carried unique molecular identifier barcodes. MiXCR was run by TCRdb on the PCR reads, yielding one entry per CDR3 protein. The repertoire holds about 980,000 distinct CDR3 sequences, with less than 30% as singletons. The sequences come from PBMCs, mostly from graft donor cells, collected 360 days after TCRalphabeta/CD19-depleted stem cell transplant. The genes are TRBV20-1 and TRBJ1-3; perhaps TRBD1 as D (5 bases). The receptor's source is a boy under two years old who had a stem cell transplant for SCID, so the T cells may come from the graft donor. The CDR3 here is CSASPQGTGNTIYF. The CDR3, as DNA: TGCAGTGCCTCACCCCAGGGTACGGGAAACACCATATATTTT.